The sequence of this T cell receptor beta chain was determined in a study of cytomegalovirus exposure and HLA in healthy donors. General study findings and limits: Researchers left out some V segments, among them TRBV6-2 and TRBV6-3, as indistinguishable.

There are 14 residues in the CDR3. The J segment lost 4 bases and the V segment lost 1 base, leaving 4 bases of the junction unmatched. Germline CDR1 is SGHDT and CDR2 is YYEEEE. As to this clone: Its target is unknown.

Unrecorded immune exposure was likely among donors, who were nominally healthy when sampled. The PCR employed 60 Vbeta primers together with 13 Jbeta primers. Original data processing: An analysis that came later counted some 85 million unique TCR beta chains, approximately 12 million shared. Only in-frame clones appear in the TCRdb table, and some are missing; sequencing was by immunoSEQ multiplex PCR. V, J and clone size were drawn from that table, and D and trimming were deduced from the DNA. The repertoire holds around 200,000 clones, with around 80% as singletons. The receptor's source is a woman aged 55-75 years in good health and CMV-seropositive. V is TRBV5-6 and J is TRBJ1-1, with 7 bases matching TRBD1. Input material: PBMCs. CDR3 sequence (DNA): TGTGCCAGCAGCTTGAACAGGGGTGCCACTGAAGCTTTCTTT. Translation gives CASSLNRGATEAFF.